The text below deals with one T cell receptor beta chain. Its specificity is unknown. All gene names here are mouse names. The read is 4 residues too short to cover the CDR3 end, so that end is filled in from the germline J gene. Other DNA sequences in the sample encode the same CDR3. Sorting of pooled cutaneous lymph node cells used CD4, CD8alpha, NKG2D, NKG2ACE and other markers. These data come from a study of CD8+ T cells in alopecia areata. Study overall: Grafted skin came from C3H/HeJ donors with spontaneous alopecia (about 6-12 months old) and was placed on roughly 7-10-week-old female C3H/HeJ mice. Notes on the study in general: Resident alphabeta T cells of normal skin are also sequenced in scalp samples. Mouse data revealed clearer TCR sharing than patient data did, a gap possibly tied to HLA. Lesional scalp displayed greater clonality than normal scalp, most notably in alopecia totalis/universalis.

Extracted RNA was reverse transcribed, and the resulting cDNA served as sequencing template. Assay used: immunoSEQ multiplex PCR; TCRdb lists only in-frame clones, some missing. The sample holds approximately 280,000 clones, and no clone turns up only once. CDR1 and CDR2 (germline): FNHDT, SITEND (reference sequence). Trimming left V 2 bases short and J 0 bases short, with 13 bases between. This CDR3 comprises 16 residues. The sequenced sample was CD4+ T cells sorted from a lymph node. This sequence originates from a C3H/HeJ mouse with alopecia areata. The strain is characterized by the MHC haplotype H2-k. The rearrangement joins TRBV19 to TRBJ2-3; a weak D match, TRBD2 (7 bases). The CDR3 sequence: CASSIGGQGSAETLYF. The CDR3 bases that were read are TGTGCCAGCAGTATTGGGGGGCAGGGTAGTGCAGAA. The variable domain in full, completed from reference TRBV19 and TRBJ2-3, reads GGIITQTPKFLIGQEGQKLTLKCQQNFNHDTMYWYRQDSGKGLRLIYYSITENDLQKGDLSEGYDASREKKSSFSLTVTSAQKNEMAVFLCASSIGGQGSAETLYFGSGTRLTVL.